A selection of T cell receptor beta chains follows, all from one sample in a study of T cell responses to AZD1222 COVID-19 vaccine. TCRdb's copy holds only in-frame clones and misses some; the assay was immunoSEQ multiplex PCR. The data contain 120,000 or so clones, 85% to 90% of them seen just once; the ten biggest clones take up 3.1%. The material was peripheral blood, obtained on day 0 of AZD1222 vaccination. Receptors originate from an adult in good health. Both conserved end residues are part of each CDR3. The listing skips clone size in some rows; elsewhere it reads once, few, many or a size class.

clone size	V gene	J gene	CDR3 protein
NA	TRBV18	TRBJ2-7	CASSPLAGGRTGSSEQYF
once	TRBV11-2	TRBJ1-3	CASSLAGGRGAGNTIYF
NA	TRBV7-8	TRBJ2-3	CASSFPSGLITDTQYF
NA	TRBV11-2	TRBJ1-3	CASSLGRLLSGNTIYF
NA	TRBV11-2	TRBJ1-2	CASSLDGSGYTF
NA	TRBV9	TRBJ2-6	CASSVVGSGANVLTF
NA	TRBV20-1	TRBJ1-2	CSALGQLRGTF
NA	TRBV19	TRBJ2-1	CASVRTGWNEQFF
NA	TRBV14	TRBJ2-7	CASSQGGYEQYF
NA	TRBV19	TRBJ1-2	CASSPSGRNYGYTF
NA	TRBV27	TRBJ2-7	CASSWSAGSAYEQYF
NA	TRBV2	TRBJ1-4	CASRDVEGEKLFF
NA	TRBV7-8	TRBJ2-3	CASIPGSSDTQYF
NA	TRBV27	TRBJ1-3	CASSLSRDSGNTIYF
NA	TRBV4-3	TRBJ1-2	CASSQGTETNYGYTF
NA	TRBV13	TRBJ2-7	CASSHTSYEQYF
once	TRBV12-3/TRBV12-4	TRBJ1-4	CASSPALNEKLFF
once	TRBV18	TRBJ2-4	CASSPRVTGGTKNIQYF
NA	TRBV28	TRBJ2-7	CASSLGLGIERESSYEQYF
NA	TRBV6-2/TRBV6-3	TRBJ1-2	CASNPTGSYGYTF
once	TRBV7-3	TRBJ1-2	CASSWGQGIPTF
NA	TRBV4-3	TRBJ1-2	CASSQDFGGIFYGYTF
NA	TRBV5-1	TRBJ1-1	CASSFRRTGGTEAFF
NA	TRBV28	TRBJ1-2	CASSRQGYGYTF
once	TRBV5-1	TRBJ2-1	CASRAGNEQFF
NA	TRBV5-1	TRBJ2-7	CASSHGDSYEQYF
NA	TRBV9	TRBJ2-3	CASSVSGGTDTQYF
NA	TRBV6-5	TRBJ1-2	CASSSGTVDNYGYTF
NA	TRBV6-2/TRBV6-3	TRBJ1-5	CASSYGGQGGQPQHF
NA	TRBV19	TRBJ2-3	CASSSPYGGQSDTQYF
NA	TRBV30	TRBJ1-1	CAWSLGAEAFF
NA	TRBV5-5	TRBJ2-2	CASSLRRVGTGELFF
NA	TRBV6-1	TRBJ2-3	CASSEAPAGGPRDTQYF
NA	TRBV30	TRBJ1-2	CAWNSRVRANYGYTF
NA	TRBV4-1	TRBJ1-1	CASSQDLRGYTEAFF
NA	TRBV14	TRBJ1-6	CASSPRDRARSPLHF
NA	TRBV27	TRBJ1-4	CASSSLNNEKLFF
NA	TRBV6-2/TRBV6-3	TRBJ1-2	CASSYSGHGGDGYTF
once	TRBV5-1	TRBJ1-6	CASSFGDRDYNSPLHF
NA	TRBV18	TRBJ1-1	CASSPLGYMNTEAFF
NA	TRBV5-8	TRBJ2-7	CASSLTRAVVHEQYF
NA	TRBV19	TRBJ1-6	CASSTGSVGSPLHF
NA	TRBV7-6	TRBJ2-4	CASSPSQGAWNIQYF
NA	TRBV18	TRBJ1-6	CASSANSRLGAVALHF
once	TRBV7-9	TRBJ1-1	CASSFFAGGWPNTEAFF
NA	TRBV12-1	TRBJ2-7	CASSFGPYAYEQYF
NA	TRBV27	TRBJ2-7	CASSLWGGRGWDYEQYF
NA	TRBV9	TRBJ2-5	CASSSPLAGGPAGAQYF